The rows below give T cell receptor beta chains drawn from one sample of a study of OX40 agonist ivuxolimab in advanced cancers. Profiled with immunoSEQ multiplex PCR; TCRdb holds only in-frame clones, not every one. This sample has some 16,000 clones, with 60% to 85% found just once. This specimen consisted of CD4+ or CD8+ T cells sorted from blood, obtained in a trial of the OX40 agonist ivuxolimab. These receptors all come from an adult with an advanced solid tumor such as melanoma, head and neck, liver or kidney cancer. Both conserved end residues are part of each CDR3. Fields, in order: D gene, J gene, clone size, V gene, CDR3 protein, CDR3 DNA. The D gene is left open where the match is weak. Clone size is not always given. Where it is, it says once, few, many or a class for expanded clones.

>NA|TRBJ1-1|NA|TRBV11-3
CASSFRPVNTEAFF
TGTGCCAGCAGCTTCCGCCCCGTTAACACTGAAGCTTTCTTT
>TRBD2|TRBJ2-2|NA|TRBV7-3
CASSLTAGVNTGELFF
TGTGCCAGCAGCTTAACAGCGGGGGTAAACACCGGGGAGCTGTTTTTT
>NA|TRBJ2-7|NA|TRBV4-2
CASSQGAATYEQYF
TGTGCCAGCAGCCAAGGGGCAGCAACCTACGAGCAGTACTTC
>TRBD1|TRBJ2-7|NA|TRBV4-1
CASSQRQGYEQYF
TGCGCCAGCAGCCAAAGACAGGGCTACGAGCAGTACTTC
>NA|TRBJ1-5|NA|TRBV28
CASGRDGQPQHF
TGTGCCAGCGGGAGGGACGGTCAGCCCCAGCATTTT
>NA|TRBJ2-7|NA|TRBV7-9
CASSPGGSYEQYF
TGTGCCAGCAGCCCCGGGGGCTCCTACGAGCAGTACTTC
>NA|TRBJ1-1|medium-sized|TRBV5-6
CASSYGDTEAFF
TGTGCCAGCAGCTACGGAGACACTGAAGCTTTCTTT
>TRBD2|TRBJ2-4|NA|TRBV7-2
CASSLVGTSDLLAKNIQYF
TGTGCCAGCAGCTTAGTTGGGACTAGCGATCTTCTAGCCAAAAACATTCAGTACTTC
>NA|TRBJ2-5|few|TRBV10-3
CAISPAGEETQYF
TGTGCCATCAGTCCGGCAGGAGAAGAGACCCAGTACTTC
>NA|TRBJ1-2|NA|TRBV2
CASSEPSDLQAF
TGTGCCAGCAGTGAGCCGTCGGACCTACAAGCCTTC
>NA|TRBJ2-7|NA|TRBV5-1
CASRWTDSYEQYF
TGCGCCAGCAGATGGACGGACTCCTACGAGCAGTACTTC
>NA|TRBJ2-7|NA|TRBV5-4
CASSLALEETTYEQYF
TGTGCCAGCAGCTTGGCCCTGGAGGAGACCACCTACGAGCAGTACTTC
>NA|TRBJ1-1|NA|TRBV15
CATSRGVTVLLTEAFF
TGTGCCACCAGCAGAGGCGTGACAGTCCTCCTCACTGAAGCTTTCTTT
>NA|TRBJ1-6|NA|TRBV27
CASSFGGGDSPLHF
TGTGCCAGCAGTTTCGGAGGGGGGGATTCACCCCTCCACTTT
>NA|TRBJ2-1|NA|TRBV10-2
CASSVWGSNNEQFF
TGCGCCAGCAGTGTATGGGGGAGTAACAATGAGCAGTTCTTC
>NA|TRBJ2-7|once|TRBV27
CASSLGGGHEQYF
TGTGCCAGCAGTTTGGGTGGGGGGCACGAGCAGTACTTC
>TRBD1|TRBJ1-2|NA|TRBV4-2
CASSQGTGTVYGYTF
TGTGCCAGCAGCCAAGGAACAGGGACAGTCTATGGCTACACCTTC
>NA|TRBJ1-2|NA|TRBV9
CASSDQSGITGPYGYTF
TGTGCCAGCAGCGACCAGTCCGGGATAACCGGGCCCTATGGCTACACCTTC
>TRBD1|TRBJ2-2|NA|TRBV7-9
CASSSDRGGTGELFF
TGTGCCAGCAGCTCCGACAGGGGTGGCACCGGGGAGCTGTTTTTT
>TRBD1|TRBJ1-2|few|TRBV6-1
CASSFVQGAIGYTF
TGTGCCAGCAGTTTTGTACAGGGGGCGATTGGCTACACCTTC
>NA|TRBJ1-1|NA|TRBV5-4
CASSQLTNTEAFF
TGTGCCAGCAGCCAACTAACCAACACTGAAGCTTTCTTT
>NA|TRBJ2-2|large|TRBV9
CASSVRTGELFF
TGTGCCAGCAGCGTAAGGACCGGGGAGCTGTTTTTT
>NA|TRBJ2-7|NA|TRBV27
CASSEATVLYEQYF
TGTGCCAGCAGTGAAGCGACCGTCTTATACGAGCAGTACTTC